This T cell receptor (beta chain) was sequenced in a study of shared clonotypes between healthy human individuals. On this clone itself: As yet, its antigen is unknown.

Findings and caveats of the study: Compared with clonotypes that all four donors shared, non-shared clonotypes had lower generation probabilities. Roughly 5% of naive CD4 clonotypes were common to several donors.

Between the trimmed V and J ends, which lost 3 bases and 2 bases, there was a span of 9 bases. CDR1 SGHRS and CDR2 YFSETQ come from the germline V gene. CDR3 length: 15 residues. Original processing methods: Owing to the provision of junction-only sequences devoid of quality scores by immunoSEQ, filtering differed. Profiling relied on immunoSEQ multiplex PCR, and the TCRdb table lists in-frame clones only, not all of them. The V and J calls and clone size were taken over from that table, and D and trimming were inferred from the DNA. The sample lists around 1.6 million clones; 95% to 99% were seen once.

This TCR was recovered from a man aged 25-45 years in good health. The sample was naive CD4+ T cells sorted from blood. Documented subset: CD45RA+ positively selected. V and J are TRBV5-1 and TRBJ2-6; D gene ambiguous. The CDR3 nucleotides are TGCGCCAGCAGCTGGACGTCCCCTGGGGCCAACGTCCTGACTTTC. Translating gives CASSWTSPGANVLTF. Looking up the rest from reference TRBV5-1 and TRBJ2-6 gives the full variable domain: KAGVTQTPRYLIKTRGQQVTLSCSPISGHRSVSWYQQTPGQGLQFLFEYFSETQRNKGNFPGRFSGRQFSNSRSEMNVSTLELGDSALYLCASSWTSPGANVLTFGAGSRLTVL.